The 17 T cell receptor beta chains in this list originate from one sample, sequenced in a study of identical twins. A single record per CDR3 protein comes from TCRdb applying MiXCR to the 5' RACE reads. The table shows 200,000 to 250,000 distinct CDR3 sequences, with about 7.5% occurring only once. The sample was also linked to a second study, of yellow fever vaccine responses in identical twins.

Material for sequencing was memory (CD45RO+) T cells sorted from blood. All receptors derive from a woman aged 18 to 35 in good health.

Only a few counts were recorded for this clonotype. This chain joins TRBV15 and TRBJ1-2, with D uncertain. The CDR3 has 16 residues. V dropped 0 bases and J dropped 3 bases, with 14 bases sitting between them. Germline CDR1 reads LNHNV; CDR2 reads YYDKDF (reference sequence). The CDR3 nucleotides are TGTGCCACCAGCAGAGAGGCGGCAGGCCGTCACTATGGCTACACCTTC. This sequence encodes CATSREAAGRHYGYTF.

Ten or more counts support this clonotype. The J gene is TRBJ2-1, the V gene TRBV6-7, with D possibly being TRBD2 (5 bases). TRBV6-7 is sorted into the ORF group, with uncertain function. This CDR3 region has 13 residues. V was trimmed by 8 bases and J by 4 bases, leaving 12 bases between them. The CDR3 sequence is CASQRATYNEQFF. The CDR3 nucleotides are TGTGCCAGCCAGAGGGCTACATACAATGAGCAGTTCTTC.

There are many counts of this clonotype. V usage is TRBV6-2 or TRBV6-3 and J usage is TRBJ2-7; 13 bases align to TRBD2. Looked up from germline, CDR1 is MNHEY and CDR2 is SVGEGT. V gave up 6 bases and J gave up 0 bases; unmatched junction bases: 5. This CDR3 contains 16 residues. This chain's CDR3 is CASSVGLAGISYEQYF. The CDR3 DNA sequence: TGTGCCAGCAGCGTGGGACTAGCGGGGATCTCCTACGAGCAGTACTTC.

There are many counts of this clonotype. This chain connects TRBV11-3 to TRBJ2-7; no clear D. Germline V gene data show CDR1 as SGHNT and CDR2 as YENEEA. V shed 5 bases and J shed 5 bases, with 10 bases lying between them. This CDR3 is 12 amino acids long. CDR3 nucleotides: TGTGCCAGCAGCATGGGTCGGGACGAGCAGTACTTC. It translates to CASSMGRDEQYF. Full variable domain (remainder filled in from reference TRBV11-3 and TRBJ2-7): EAGVVQSPRYKIIEKKQPVAFWCNPISGHNTLYWYLQNLGQGPELLIRYENEEAVDDSQLPKDRFSAERLKGVDSTLKIQPAELGDSAVYLCASSMGRDEQYFGPGTRLTVT.

The CDR3 DNA reads as TGCGCCAGCAGCTTGGGATCTTCCGGGACTAGCGGGAACACCGGGGAGCTGTTTTTT. It codes for CASSLGSSGTSGNTGELFF. The chain recombines TRBV5-1 with TRBJ2-2, with 11 bases aligning to TRBD2. Germline CDR1 SGHRS, CDR2 YFSETQ. The CDR3 consists of 19 residues. Losses at the gene ends were 0 bases for V and 1 base for J; bases not matched to a gene: 8.

Here the CDR3 DNA reads TGCAGTGCTAGAGGTGACAGGGCCTATGGCTACACCTTC. Its protein product is CSARGDRAYGYTF. The chain carries TRBV20-1 and TRBJ1-2; 7 positions agree with TRBD1. V was pared by 1 base and J by 4 bases, with 3 bases of the junction left unmatched. Germline lookup yields CDR1 DFQATT and CDR2 SNEGSKA (reference sequence). This CDR3 region has 13 residues.

This clonotype was counted at least ten times. The rearrangement joins TRBV7-9 to TRBJ2-1; TRBD1 is a possible D gene (6 bases). Trimming removed 2 bases at V and 16 bases at J, with 9 bases between. The V gene's germline CDR1 is SEHNR and CDR2 FQNEAQ (reference sequence). The CDR3 totals 10 residues. CDR3 sequence (DNA): TGTGCCAGCAGCTTACAGGGGATTTTCTTC. It encodes CASSLQGIFF.

The chain is built from TRBV25-1 and TRBJ2-3; D call uncertain. The germline V gene encodes CDR1 MGHDK and CDR2 SYGVNS. This CDR3 has 13 amino acids. Trimming removed 6 bases from V and 2 bases from J, with 9 bases in between. The CDR3, as DNA: TGTGCCAGCAGCAGTACCTACACAGATACGCAGTATTTT. The encoded protein is CASSSTYTDTQYF.

The sample holds a few counts of this clonotype. The V gene is TRBV5-5, the J gene TRBJ1-1, with D maybe TRBD1 (5 bases). The length of the CDR3 is 14 residues. The germline V and J ends were trimmed by 1 base and 3 bases, with 10 bases remaining between them. Germline V gene sequence: CDR1 SGHKS, CDR2 YYEKEE (reference sequence). The CDR3 DNA is TGTGCCAGCAGCTTGTATGGGGCAGACACTGAAGCTTTCTTT. Amino acids: CASSLYGADTEAFF.

V usage is TRBV12-3 or TRBV12-4 and J usage is TRBJ2-2; 9 bases are shared with TRBD2. The CDR3 totals 16 residues. The V gene end was trimmed by 1 base and the J gene end by 6 bases; junction bases not matched to a gene: 6. As DNA, the CDR3 is TGTGCCAGCAGTTTAGTCGGCGGGAGGGGAGCCGGGGAGCTGTTTTTT. Protein: CASSLVGGRGAGELFF.

V is TRBV2 and J is TRBJ1-1, with D unclear. V lost 5 bases and J 11 bases, leaving 15 bases between the germline ends. The CDR3 length is 12 residues. Germline V gives CDR1 SNHLY, CDR2 FYNNEI. CDR3 loop: CASSPTVAEAFF. The CDR3 bases are TGTGCCAGCAGTCCGACTGTTGCGGAGGCTTTCTTT.

This clonotype appeared a few times. The chain employs TRBV25-1 and TRBJ2-7; D is perhaps TRBD1 (5 bases). The germline V and J ends were trimmed by 6 bases and 3 bases, with 15 bases remaining between them. CDR1 and CDR2 from the germline V gene are MGHDK and SYGVNS. The CDR3 covers 14 residues. The CDR3: CASSDPGKSYEQYF. CDR3 DNA: TGTGCCAGCAGCGATCCAGGGAAGAGCTACGAGCAGTACTTC.

This clonotype showed up just once. A much larger clone lies one base from this, so it may be a read error. The final CDR3 position lacks the conserved phenylalanine or tryptophan, pointing to a likely read error. This chain joins TRBV4-2 and TRBJ1-2; D is ambiguous. V was cut by 0 bases and J by 8 bases, with 13 bases left in between. This CDR3 has 14 amino acids. CDR1 is LGHNA and CDR2 is YNFKEQ in the germline V gene. CDR3 sequence reads: CASSQDVRNGGYTI. CDR3 coding DNA: TGTGCCAGCAGCCAAGATGTACGAAACGGAGGCTACACCATC.

This chain joins TRBV20-1 and TRBJ2-7; 9 bases fit TRBD1. This CDR3 is built from 13 residues. Per the germline V gene, CDR1 is DFQATT and CDR2 is SNEGSKA (reference sequence). After removal of 5 bases from V and 3 bases from J, the junction contained 5 bases not matched to a gene. CDR3 loop: CSASGTGYYEQYF. For the CDR3, the DNA is TGCAGTGCTTCCGGGACAGGGTACTACGAGCAGTACTTC.

This clonotype was seen a single time. This sequence joins TRBV6-5 and TRBJ2-7; maybe TRBD1 (6 bases). Germline V gene lookup returns CDR1 MNHEY and CDR2 SVGAGI. The V end lost 4 bases, the J end lost 7 bases, and 20 bases lay between the germline ends. The CDR3 is 15 residues long. This CDR3 is CASSWLGAESGEQYF. As DNA, the CDR3 is TGTGCCAGCAGTTGGCTGGGGGCAGAGTCGGGAGAGCAGTACTTC.

In this sample, this clonotype turned up many times. The chain recombines TRBV7-8 with TRBJ1-2; D is perhaps TRBD1 (5 bases). This CDR3 has 15 residues. The germline V and J ends were trimmed by 0 bases and 7 bases, with 15 bases remaining between them. Germline-derived CDR1 and CDR2 are SGHVS and FQNEAQ. The DNA of the CDR3 is TGTGCCAGCAGCTTAGCATCAGGGTCTCTCGCTGGCTACACCTTC. It specifies CASSLASGSLAGYTF.

The chain couples TRBV12-3 or TRBV12-4 to TRBJ2-2; 9 bases align to TRBD2. The CDR3 length is 15 residues. With V trimmed by 6 bases and J by 7 bases, 9 bases remained unmatched. CDR3 in amino acids: CASSPLAGGIGELFF. CDR3 DNA: TGTGCCAGCAGCCCTCTGGCGGGGGGGATCGGGGAGCTGTTTTTT.